This is a list of T cell receptor beta chains from one sample in a study of blood T cell repertoires in COVID-19. Some clones are missing from TCRdb's copy, which holds only in-frame ones; the method was immunoSEQ multiplex PCR. The data contain around 300,000 clones, around 84% of them seen just once; the ten biggest clones take up roughly 2.6%. Sequenced sample: PBMCs or T cells enriched from blood (not recorded which). All receptors come from a woman in her forties or fifties who had recovered from COVID-19. CDR3s include the opening cysteine and the closing phenylalanine or tryptophan. The D gene is left open where the match is weak. Size is omitted from some rows. Given values are once, few, many or a class for expanded clones.

>TRBJ2-7|TRBV30|.|.
CAWSLLANEQYF
TGTGCCTGGAGTCTCCTAGCTAACGAGCAGTACTTC
>TRBJ1-1|TRBV4-1|.|.
CASTTESLEAFF
TGCGCCAGCACTACAGAGTCCCTAGAAGCTTTCTTT
>TRBJ2-5|TRBV18|.|once
CASSPPLAKETQYF
TGTGCCAGCTCACCACCGCTAGCAAAAGAGACCCAGTACTTC
>TRBJ1-4|TRBV19|TRBD1|.
CASRTGTATNEKLFF
TGTGCCAGTAGGACAGGGACAGCAACTAATGAAAAACTGTTTTTT
>TRBJ1-1|TRBV7-8|.|.
CASKGARSFEAFF
TGTGCCAGCAAAGGGGCGAGGTCTTTTGAAGCTTTCTTT
>TRBJ1-4|TRBV6-5|TRBD1|.
CASTLFRQGKEKLFF
TGTGCCAGCACACTATTTCGACAGGGGAAGGAAAAACTGTTTTTT
>TRBJ2-3|TRBV29-1|.|.
CSVEGDTSTDTQYF
TGCAGCGTGGAGGGTGATACTAGCACAGATACGCAGTATTTT
>TRBJ2-7|TRBV28|TRBD1|.
CASTRTGVLYEQYF
TGTGCCAGCACGAGGACAGGGGTTTTATACGAGCAGTACTTC
>TRBJ2-7|TRBV5-4|.|.
CASSQPELEPEQYF
TGTGCCAGCAGCCAGCCGGAACTAGAACCCGAGCAGTACTTC
>TRBJ2-2|TRBV4-2|.|once
CASSQERGGAGARTGELFF
TGTGCCAGCAGCCAAGAAAGGGGGGGTGCAGGGGCGAGGACCGGGGAGCTGTTTTTT
>TRBJ1-2|TRBV6-5|TRBD1|.
CASSYAGTAAPGYTF
TGTGCCAGCAGTTACGCTGGGACAGCTGCGCCCGGCTACACCTTC
>TRBJ1-6|TRBV12-2|.|.
CASPYRGGDNSPLHF
TGTGCAAGTCCCTACCGCGGGGGGGATAATTCACCCCTCCACTTT
>TRBJ2-7|TRBV14|.|.
CASSRGISLEQYF
TGTGCCAGCAGTCGGGGTATCAGTTTAGAGCAGTACTTC
>TRBJ2-7|TRBV27|TRBD1|.
CASSLGQGYSYEQYF
TGTGCCAGCAGTTTGGGACAGGGATACTCCTACGAGCAGTACTTC
>TRBJ2-1|TRBV10-1|.|.
CASSAAGFGEQFF
TGCGCCAGCAGTGCGGCGGGCTTTGGTGAGCAGTTCTTC
>TRBJ2-2|TRBV7-8|.|.
CASSLVFQDAELFF
TGTGCCAGCAGCTTAGTTTTCCAGGATGCGGAGCTGTTTTTT
>TRBJ2-7|TRBV5-6|.|.
CASSLGQSSYEQYF
TGTGCCAGCAGCTTGGGACAGAGCTCCTACGAGCAGTACTTC
>TRBJ2-3|TRBV10-3|TRBD2|.
CAIRLAGEDTQYF
TGTGCCATCAGGTTGGCGGGAGAAGATACGCAGTATTTT
>TRBJ2-7|TRBV11-3|.|.
CASSPGGVAKGEQYF
TGTGCCAGCAGCCCCGGCGGGGTGGCAAAAGGCGAGCAGTACTTC
>TRBJ1-2|TRBV6-5|.|.
CASRDGGAYGYTF
TGTGCCAGCAGGGACGGGGGGGCGTACGGCTACACCTTC
>TRBJ2-6|TRBV5-1|.|.
CASRDIRRGANVLTF
TGCGCCAGCAGGGACATTCGTCGGGGGGCCAACGTCCTGACTTTC
>TRBJ2-2|TRBV3-1/TRBV3-2|TRBD2|.
CASSQLLAGGLTGELFF
TGTGCCAGCAGCCAACTACTAGCGGGGGGGCTCACCGGGGAGCTGTTTTTT
>TRBJ1-5|TRBV3-1/TRBV3-2|.|.
CASSRGPNQPQHF
TGTGCCAGCAGCCGCGGGCCCAATCAGCCCCAGCATTTT
>TRBJ1-1|TRBV4-2|.|.
CASSTRTNTEAFF
TGTGCCAGCAGCACCCGCACAAACACTGAAGCTTTCTTT
>TRBJ1-1|TRBV3-1/TRBV3-2|TRBD1|.
CASSQRTGGGDTEAFF
TGTGCCAGCAGCCAAAGGACAGGGGGGGGTGACACTGAAGCTTTCTTT
>TRBJ1-3|TRBV6-6|.|.
CASWGSGSSGNTIYF
TGTGCCAGCTGGGGTAGTGGGAGCTCTGGAAACACCATATATTTT
>TRBJ2-3|TRBV5-1|TRBD2|.
CASSLQPSGDTDTQYF
TGCGCCAGCAGCTTGCAACCTAGCGGAGACACAGATACGCAGTATTTT
>TRBJ1-2|TRBV3-1/TRBV3-2|.|.
CASSQDEGFNGYTF
TGTGCCAGCAGCCAAGACGAGGGTTTTAATGGCTACACCTTC
>TRBJ1-2|TRBV27|.|few
CASSFGRGGYTF
TGTGCCAGCAGTTTTGGCAGGGGTGGCTACACCTTC
>TRBJ2-7|TRBV16|TRBD1|few
CASSHARTGPAYEQYF
TGTGCCAGCAGCCACGCTAGGACAGGACCCGCCTACGAGCAGTACTTC
>TRBJ1-5|TRBV11-2|TRBD1|.
CASSVGTGGYEPQHF
TGTGCCAGCAGCGTGGGGACAGGGGGCTACGAGCCCCAGCATTTT
>TRBJ1-5|TRBV5-3|.|few
CARSTPGQGNQPQHF
TGTGCCAGAAGCACCCCGGGGCAGGGGAATCAGCCCCAGCATTTT
>TRBJ2-7|TRBV11-2|TRBD2|.
CASSSMTSGGTYEQYF
TGTGCCAGCAGCTCGATGACTAGCGGGGGGACCTACGAGCAGTACTTC
>TRBJ1-1|TRBV15|TRBD1|.
CATSRGGTANTEAFF
TGTGCCACCAGCAGAGGGGGGACAGCGAACACTGAAGCTTTCTTT
>TRBJ1-4|TRBV3-1/TRBV3-2|.|.
CASSQDLGPGGEKLFF
TGTGCCAGCAGCCAAGATTTAGGGCCCGGAGGGGAAAAACTGTTTTTT
>TRBJ1-1|TRBV3-1/TRBV3-2|.|.
CASSLGTGLNTEAFF
TGTGCCAGCAGCCTCGGAACGGGTTTGAACACTGAAGCTTTCTTT
>TRBJ1-1|TRBV5-4|.|.
CASSILTANTEAFF
TGTGCCAGCAGCATTCTGACAGCCAACACTGAAGCTTTCTTT
>TRBJ2-1|TRBV10-1|TRBD2|.
CASSDPAGGLDEQFF
TGCGCCAGCAGTGACCCAGCGGGAGGGTTGGATGAGCAGTTCTTC
>TRBJ2-7|TRBV25-1|.|.
CASSSYTSSYEQYF
TGTGCCAGCAGTTCTTATACCAGCTCCTACGAGCAGTACTTC
>TRBJ2-7|TRBV11-3|.|few
CASSPKTAPLRYEQYF
TGTGCCAGCAGCCCCAAGACAGCCCCCTTACGCTACGAGCAGTACTTC
>TRBJ1-5|TRBV29-1|TRBD1|.
CSVRQGGNQPQHF
TGCAGCGTTCGACAGGGAGGCAATCAGCCCCAGCATTTT
>TRBJ2-1|TRBV6-2/TRBV6-3|TRBD2|once
CASSRTLAGGYNEQFF
TGTGCCAGCAGTCGAACTCTAGCGGGAGGTTACAATGAGCAGTTCTTC
>TRBJ2-2|TRBV3-1/TRBV3-2|TRBD2|.
CASSHLAGGPTGELFF
TGTGCCAGCAGCCACTTAGCGGGGGGGCCCACCGGGGAGCTGTTTTTT
>TRBJ1-5|TRBV7-2|TRBD1|few
CASSLALGGAGNQPQHF
TGTGCCAGCAGCTTAGCCTTAGGGGGCGCGGGCAATCAGCCCCAGCATTTT
>TRBJ1-2|TRBV5-4|.|few
CASRGPWEALSGYTF
TGTGCCAGCAGGGGACCTTGGGAGGCACTCTCTGGCTACACCTTC
>TRBJ2-1|TRBV19|TRBD2|.
CASSYLLTSGGDNEQFF
TGTGCCAGTAGCTACCTCCTAACTAGCGGGGGAGACAATGAGCAGTTCTTC
>TRBJ2-1|TRBV6-2/TRBV6-3|TRBD1|.
CASSFPGQGSNEQFF
TGTGCCAGCAGTTTCCCGGGACAGGGATCCAATGAGCAGTTCTTC
>TRBJ1-3|TRBV6-4|.|.
CASIFSGVAFMTIYF
TGTGCCAGCATTTTCTCAGGGGTCGCGTTTATGACCATATATTTT
>TRBJ1-5|TRBV5-1|.|.
CASSPGQDNQPQHF
TGCGCCAGCAGCCCGGGACAAGATAATCAGCCCCAGCATTTT
>TRBJ2-1|TRBV9|TRBD2|.
CASSSRLAGGSYNEQFF
TGTGCCAGCAGCTCCCGACTAGCGGGGGGTTCCTACAATGAGCAGTTCTTC
>TRBJ2-1|TRBV28|TRBD2|.
CASSLFVLAGAYNEQFF
TGTGCCAGCAGTTTATTTGTACTAGCGGGAGCCTACAATGAGCAGTTCTTC